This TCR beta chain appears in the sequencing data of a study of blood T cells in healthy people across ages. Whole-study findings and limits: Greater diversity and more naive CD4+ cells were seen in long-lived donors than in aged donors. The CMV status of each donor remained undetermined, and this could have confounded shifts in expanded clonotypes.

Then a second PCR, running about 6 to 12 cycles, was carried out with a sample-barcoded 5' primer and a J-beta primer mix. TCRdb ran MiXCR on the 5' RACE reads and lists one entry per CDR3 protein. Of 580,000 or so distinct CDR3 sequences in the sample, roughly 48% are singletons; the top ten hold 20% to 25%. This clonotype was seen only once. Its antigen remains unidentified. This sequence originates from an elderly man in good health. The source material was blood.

This chain's CDR3 is CASSLGQRRGSTDTQYF. The DNA for the CDR3 is TGTGCCAGCAGCCTGGGGCAGCGGCGGGGTAGCACAGATACGCAGTATTTT. This chain uses TRBV6-2 or TRBV6-3 with TRBJ2-3; tentatively, D is TRBD2 (6 bases). V lost 6 bases and J 0 bases, leaving 19 bases between the germline ends. The CDR3 runs to 17 residues. Germline CDR1 reads MNHEY; CDR2 reads SVGEGT.